One and the same sample provided the 18 T cell receptor beta chains below, sequenced in a study of T-cell memory formation after mild COVID-19. TCRdb analysed the 5' RACE reads with MiXCR anew, one entry per CDR3 protein. The sample shows about 81,000 distinct CDR3 sequences, more than 20% of them seen only once. The specimen sequenced was PBMCs or a T cell subset sorted from them (not recorded which). Every receptor here comes from a man aged 18 to 30 who had mild COVID-19 (a few samples of this study predate the infection). Cell type and time point are not known.

This clonotype was counted a few times. The chain is built from TRBV10-3 and TRBJ1-2; D gene unclear. CDR3 size: 13 residues. Germline CDR1 is ENHRY and CDR2 is SYGVKD. V lost 0 bases and J 4 bases, leaving 6 bases between the germline ends. DNA of the CDR3: TGTGCCATCAGTGAGTCGCCGCCCTATGGCTACACCTTC. This sequence encodes CAISESPPYGYTF.

The sample holds a few counts of this clonotype. The rearrangement links TRBV4-1 to TRBJ1-1; 11 positions match TRBD1. V lost 4 bases to trimming and J lost 4 bases; unmatched junction nucleotides: 5. This CDR3 contains 15 residues. Per germline, CDR1 MGHRA and CDR2 YSYEKL. For the CDR3, the DNA is TGCGCCAGCAGCCGCGGACAGGGGGCAAGCACTGAAGCTTTCTTT. It codes for CASSRGQGASTEAFF.

The CDR3 reads CASSPLVNTRLGANVLTF. The CDR3 region has the DNA TGCGCCAGCAGCCCGCTTGTGAACACTAGGTTGGGGGCCAACGTCCTGACTTTC. This chain links TRBV4-1 with TRBJ2-6; TRBD2 is a possible D gene (5 bases). V lost 4 bases and J 4 bases, leaving 20 bases between the germline ends. Looked up from germline, CDR1 is MGHRA and CDR2 is YSYEKL. CDR3 length: 18 amino acids.

A few counts support this clonotype. The V gene is TRBV12-3 or TRBV12-4, the J gene TRBJ1-1; tentatively, D is TRBD1 (6 bases). The CDR3 covers 14 residues. V gave up 5 bases and J gave up 5 bases, with 15 bases separating them. The CDR3 bases are TGTGCCAGCAGTCGAACAGGGAGCGCGACTGAAGCTTTCTTT. Translating it yields CASSRTGSATEAFF.

This clonotype was seen a handful of times. This sequence joins TRBV27 and TRBJ2-2; perhaps TRBD1 as D (6 bases). The germline CDR1 and CDR2 sequences are MNHEY and SMNVEV (reference sequence). The CDR3 length is 14 residues. Trimming pared 1 base from V and 6 bases from J, leaving 9 bases between. DNA for the CDR3: TGTGCCAGCAGTTTATTGGGGGCCCCCGGGGAGCTGTTTTTT. Translating gives CASSLLGAPGELFF.

This clonotype was counted only a few times. The chain joins TRBV18 to TRBJ1-1; D gene ambiguous. Looked up from germline, CDR1 is KGHSH and CDR2 is LQKENI. This CDR3 contains 13 residues. V was shortened by 2 bases and J by 1 base, with 5 bases between the two germline ends. The CDR3 bases are TGTGCCAGCTCACCATCCGGGAACACTGAAGCTTTCTTT. This translates into CASSPSGNTEAFF.

The genes are TRBV4-3 and TRBJ2-6, with D maybe TRBD1 (6 bases). Per germline, CDR1 LGHNA and CDR2 YSLEER. Trimming took 4 bases from V and 1 from J, leaving 11 bases between them. The length of the CDR3 is 16 residues. The CDR3 is CASSPQGWSGANVLTF. The CDR3 nucleotides are TGCGCCAGCAGCCCACAGGGTTGGTCTGGGGCCAACGTCCTGACTTTC.

This clonotype appeared many times. The chain recombines TRBV19 with TRBJ1-1; 8 bases line up with TRBD1. Looked up from germline, CDR1 is LNHDA and CDR2 is SQIVND (reference sequence). V was pared by 5 bases and J by 4 bases, with 9 bases of the junction left unmatched. The CDR3 loop spans 15 amino acids. This chain's CDR3 is CASSAPRGPATEAFF. The CDR3 nucleotides are TGTGCCAGTAGTGCGCCCAGGGGGCCGGCCACTGAAGCTTTCTTT.

The table lists this clonotype with a few counts. The rearrangement joins TRBV28 to TRBJ2-2; D not resolved. The CDR3 extends over 15 amino acids. The V and J ends lost 3 bases and 3 bases respectively, with 11 bases between them. Germline-derived CDR1 and CDR2 are MDHEN and SYDVKM. Here the CDR3 reads CASSLRQTYTGELFF. The CDR3 nucleotides read TGTGCCAGCAGTTTGCGGCAGACATACACCGGGGAGCTGTTTTTT.

This clonotype was detected only a few times. The V call is TRBV7-9, the J call TRBJ2-1, with 10 bases matching TRBD1. Germline assignment: CDR1 SEHNR and CDR2 FQNEAQ (reference sequence). The V gene end was trimmed by 2 bases and the J gene end by 7 bases; junction bases not matched to a gene: 5. The CDR3 length is 15 residues. The CDR3 here is CASSLSGTGVNEQFF. The CDR3 DNA follows: TGTGCCAGCAGCTTATCGGGGACAGGGGTTAATGAGCAGTTCTTC.

This clonotype was found a few times. V and J are TRBV7-2 and TRBJ1-5; D call uncertain. This CDR3 is 17 amino acids long. The V and J ends lost 1 base and 0 bases respectively, with 13 bases between them. Germline assignment: CDR1 SGHTA and CDR2 FQGNSA. CDR3 residues: CASSLGTAAYSNQPQHF. As DNA, the CDR3 is TGTGCCAGCAGCTTAGGCACCGCCGCTTATAGCAATCAGCCCCAGCATTTT.

The rearrangement uses TRBV7-9 and TRBJ2-7; TRBD1 might be the D (5 bases). The CDR3 extends over 12 amino acids. Germline V gene lookup returns CDR1 SEHNR and CDR2 FQNEAQ (reference sequence). V was cut by 3 bases and J by 3 bases, with 6 bases left in between. CDR3: CASSFRDYEQYV. The CDR3 DNA follows: TGTGCCAGCAGCTTCAGGGACTACGAGCAGTACGTC.

The chain recombines TRBV11-3 with TRBJ2-3; D unclear. V lost 3 bases to trimming and J lost 1 base, with 11 bases between them. Germline lookup yields CDR1 SGHNT and CDR2 YENEEA. This CDR3 has 15 amino acids. The CDR3 DNA sequence: TGTGCCAGCAGCTTCGGCCAGGATGGCACAGATACGCAGTATTTT. This sequence encodes CASSFGQDGTDTQYF.

This clonotype turned up a few times. The J gene is TRBJ1-2, the V gene TRBV4-3; D is ambiguous. V was cut by 1 base and J by 2 bases, with 8 bases left in between. The CDR3 has 14 residues. Germline CDR1 LGHNA, CDR2 YSLEER. CDR3 residues: CASSQVPPNYGYTF. The CDR3 DNA reads as TGCGCCAGCAGCCAAGTTCCCCCAAACTATGGCTACACCTTC.

The chain links TRBV4-1 to TRBJ1-1, with 8 bases aligning to TRBD1. Germline CDR1 MGHRA, CDR2 YSYEKL. The CDR3 length is 17 residues. Losses at the gene ends were 4 bases for V and 0 bases for J; bases not matched to a gene: 10. The CDR3 nucleotides read TGCGCCAGCAGCCTAATCCCGGGACAGGATATGAACACTGAAGCTTTCTTT. This encodes CASSLIPGQDMNTEAFF.

The rearrangement joins TRBV12-3 or TRBV12-4 to TRBJ1-2; maybe TRBD1 (6 bases). Trimming removed 3 bases from V and 8 bases from J, with 31 bases in between. The length of the CDR3 is 19 residues. The CDR3 DNA is TGTGCCAGCAGTTTCCCCCCTCGAGACAGGAAAATATGTATTGGGGGCTACACCTTC. Its translation: CASSFPPRDRKICIGGYTF.

The DNA for the CDR3 is TGCAGTGCTAGAGGCGGACAGGGTAGTGTCGAGCAGTACGTC. Translating it yields CSARGGQGSVEQYV. The chain couples TRBV20-1 to TRBJ2-7, with 8 bases lining up with TRBD1. This CDR3 has 14 residues. The germline V gene encodes CDR1 DFQATT and CDR2 SNEGSKA (reference sequence). With 1 base clipped from V and 6 bases from J, the junction kept 8 bases outside the gene matches.

The chain links TRBV11-3 to TRBJ1-1; D is unresolved. V lost 1 base to trimming and J lost 8 bases, with 8 bases between them. Per the germline V gene, CDR1 is SGHNT and CDR2 is YENEEA. This CDR3 has 12 residues. The CDR3 spells CASSLGVGEAFF. For the CDR3, the DNA is TGTGCCAGCAGCTTAGGGGTCGGCGAAGCTTTCTTT.